The clone carrying this T cell receptor (beta chain) was counted once. Its target is not known. The data stem from a study of T cell responses to AZD1222 COVID-19 vaccine. This table comes from immunoSEQ multiplex PCR, and its TCRdb copy is limited to in-frame clones, with some not included. The table includes 63,000 or so clones, 65% to 90% detected once. The CDR3 spans 15 residues. The germline V and J ends were trimmed by 0 bases and 5 bases, with 14 bases remaining between them. Germline V gene lookup returns CDR1 MNHEY and CDR2 SVGAGI. General study results and limits: Recipients of two AZD1222 doses showed rising Spike-specific TCR breadth and depth. In all cases, repertoires were sampled only after the peak T cell response. In a largely white British group with more females than males, clonal diversity was possibly underestimated. Among those given AZD1222, only six or seven were seropositive at baseline.

Sample: peripheral blood, taken on day 0 of AZD1222 vaccination. The chain has TRBV6-5 and TRBJ2-7, with D possibly matching TRBD1 (5 bases). This TCR came from an adult in good health. For the CDR3, the DNA is TGTGCCAGCAGTTACTCAAAGGGGAAGGTCGACGAGCAGTACTTC. Translating gives CASSYSKGKVDEQYF.